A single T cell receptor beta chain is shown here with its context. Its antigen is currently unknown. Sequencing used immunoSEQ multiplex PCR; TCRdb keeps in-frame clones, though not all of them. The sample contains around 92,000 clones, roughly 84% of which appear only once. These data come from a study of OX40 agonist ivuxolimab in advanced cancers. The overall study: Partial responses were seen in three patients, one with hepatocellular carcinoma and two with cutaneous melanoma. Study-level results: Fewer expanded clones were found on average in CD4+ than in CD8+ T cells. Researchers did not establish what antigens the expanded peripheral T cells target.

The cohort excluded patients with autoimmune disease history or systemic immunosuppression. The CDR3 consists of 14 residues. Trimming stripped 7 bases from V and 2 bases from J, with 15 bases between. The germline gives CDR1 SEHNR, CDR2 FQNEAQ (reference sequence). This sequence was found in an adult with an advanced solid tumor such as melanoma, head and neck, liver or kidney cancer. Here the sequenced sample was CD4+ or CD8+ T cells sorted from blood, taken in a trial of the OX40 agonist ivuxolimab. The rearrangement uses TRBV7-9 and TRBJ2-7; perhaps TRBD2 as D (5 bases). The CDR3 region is CASTPGEGTYEQYF. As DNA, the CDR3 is TGTGCCAGCACCCCTGGAGAGGGAACCTACGAGCAGTACTTC.